This T cell receptor beta chain appears in the sequencing data of a study of blood T cell repertoires in COVID-19. Study background: Samples of COVID-19 (acute and convalescent) were obtained from the United States, Italy and Spain. Sources were T cells, B-cell-depleted T cells, or PBMCs; the material itself was cDNA or gDNA.

Original data processing: Quantification of nucleated cells was approximated via reference gene primer amplification. Some clones are missing from TCRdb's copy, which holds only in-frame ones; the method was immunoSEQ multiplex PCR. D and trimming were read from the DNA, whereas the V and J calls and clone size are those reported in that table. The sample includes 150,000 to 200,000 clones, about 92% seen only once; the top ten take around 17%. In germline, CDR1 is MNHNS, CDR2 SASEGT. This CDR3 is 12 amino acids long. The ends lost 5 bases at V and 9 bases at J; junction bases unmatched: 5. V and J are TRBV6-1 and TRBJ2-7; 9 nucleotides match TRBD1. The TCR was taken from a man between 60 and 75 years old with active or convalescent COVID-19. Sequencing was done on a sample of peripheral blood. The DNA of the CDR3 is TGTGCCAGCAGTTCCCGACAGGGGGGGCAGTACTTC. Amino acids: CASSSRQGGQYF.